A selection of T cell receptor beta chains follows, all from one sample in a study of T cell responses to AZD1222 COVID-19 vaccine. Sequencing used immunoSEQ multiplex PCR; TCRdb keeps in-frame clones, though not all of them. The sample carries fewer than 150,000 clones, 70% to 90% recorded once. This specimen was peripheral blood, taken 28 days after the second AZD1222 dose. All receptors derive from an adult who received the AZD1222 COVID-19 vaccine. The CDR3 runs from the conserved cysteine through the conserved F or W. D genes are given only for firm matches. Clone size, where shown, is once, few, many, or a class for clones that have expanded.

TRBJ1-1	NA	NA	TRBV2	TGTGCCAGCAGTGAAGAGATAACACCAGAAGCTTTCTTT	CASSEEITPEAFF
TRBJ1-3	NA	NA	TRBV7-2	TGTGCCAGCAGCCTTAGTTGGGGGTACGGAAACACCATATATTTT	CASSLSWGYGNTIYF
TRBJ1-1	TRBD1	NA	TRBV30	TGTGCCTGGAACAGACAGGGTGTCCCTGAAGCTTTCTTT	CAWNRQGVPEAFF
TRBJ2-5	NA	NA	TRBV7-8	TGTGCCAGCAGCTTTCAGGGAGGGGGAACGGAGACCCAGTACTTC	CASSFQGGGTETQYF
TRBJ2-1	NA	NA	TRBV11-2	TGTGCCAGCAGCCCCATTAGGGGCAGTAGATACAATGAGCAGTTCTTC	CASSPIRGSRYNEQFF
TRBJ1-6	NA	NA	TRBV6-2/TRBV6-3	TGTGCCAGCAGTTATTCCGGGAGTATCTCCTATAATTCACCCCTCCACTTT	CASSYSGSISYNSPLHF
TRBJ1-1	NA	NA	TRBV5-1	TGCGCCAGCAAGGGAGGGCTGCGGGCTGAAGCTTTCTTT	CASKGGLRAEAFF
TRBJ2-7	NA	NA	TRBV7-9	TGTGCCAGCAGCTCGAGGAGTGCGCAGTACTTC	CASSSRSAQYF
TRBJ2-2	TRBD2	NA	TRBV5-1	TGCGCCAGCAGCTTGGCACTAGCGGGAGCCGGGGAGCTGTTTTTT	CASSLALAGAGELFF
TRBJ2-3	TRBD1	NA	TRBV5-1	TGCGCCAGCAGCTTGGCAGGACAGGGGGCCGCAGATACGCAGTATTTT	CASSLAGQGAADTQYF
TRBJ2-1	TRBD2	NA	TRBV6-5	TGTGCCAGCAGTTACCGACTAGCGGAGTCGTACAATGAGCAGTTCTTC	CASSYRLAESYNEQFF
TRBJ2-1	NA	NA	TRBV18	TGTGCCAGCCCCTCCCGATACAATGAGCAGTTCTTC	CASPSRYNEQFF
TRBJ2-7	NA	NA	TRBV27	TGTGCCAGCAGTGCCCGGGTAGGAGCCTACGAGCAGTACTTC	CASSARVGAYEQYF
TRBJ1-4	NA	NA	TRBV10-1	TGCGCCAGCAGTGAGTCGATCGCCGGGGAAAAACTGTTTTTT	CASSESIAGEKLFF
TRBJ1-6	NA	few	TRBV6-1	TGTGCCAGCAGTGAAGGGGACCGGACAGTTCGTTATAATTCACCCCTCCACTTT	CASSEGDRTVRYNSPLHF
TRBJ1-2	NA	NA	TRBV3-1/TRBV3-2	TGTGCCAGCAGCCAAACGATTCAAGGAGGCTACACCTTC	CASSQTIQGGYTF
TRBJ1-2	NA	once	TRBV6-6	TGTGCCAGCAGCTCCCCCCATGACAGAACCTATGGCTACACCTTC	CASSSPHDRTYGYTF